A selection of T cell receptor beta chains follows, all from one sample in a study of Ad26.COV2.S vaccination and SARS-CoV-2 variants. Here immunoSEQ multiplex PCR was the method, and the copy in TCRdb shows in-frame clones only, minus some. The top ten clones hold 1.9% of a sample with roughly 400,000 clones, about 88% of them seen once. Specimen: peripheral blood, collected in a trial of Ad26.COV2.S vaccine versus placebo. These receptors all stem from a person between 18 and 60 years old who received the Ad26.COV2.S COVID-19 vaccine or a placebo. Each CDR3 is given without its conserved first and last residue.

j_gene: TRBJ1-1
v_gene: TRBV28
len: 12
CDR3aa: ASSSYGVGTEAF

j_gene: TRBJ2-5
v_gene: TRBV27
len: 13
CDR3aa: ASSSLAGPQETQY

j_gene: TRBJ1-6
v_gene: TRBV6-4
len: 11
CDR3aa: ASSESRRSPLH

j_gene: TRBJ2-1
v_gene: TRBV11-3
len: 13
CDR3aa: ASSLVASQTDEQF

j_gene: TRBJ1-2
v_gene: TRBV6-6
len: 12
CDR3aa: ASRWDGINYGYT

j_gene: TRBJ2-3
v_gene: TRBV5-6
len: 9
CDR3aa: ASSLNSPQY

j_gene: TRBJ2-1
v_gene: TRBV5-6
len: 12
CDR3aa: ASSSPGRGNEQF

j_gene: TRBJ2-1
v_gene: TRBV6-6
len: 12
CDR3aa: ASRKIAGDGEQF

j_gene: TRBJ2-2
v_gene: TRBV6-5
len: 13
CDR3aa: ASSMREVPTGELF

j_gene: TRBJ1-2
v_gene: TRBV7-3
len: 10
CDR3aa: ASSTGHLDVT

j_gene: TRBJ2-2
v_gene: TRBV9
len: 13
CDR3aa: ASSLTRGDTGELF

j_gene: TRBJ2-1
v_gene: TRBV2
len: 9
CDR3aa: ASSFPARQF